This T cell receptor beta chain emerged from a study of T cells in Graves' hyperthyroidism and ophthalmopathy. Amplified TCR beta CDR3 regions came from RNA transcripts. In the first-round RT-PCR of the TCR CDR3, the HTBI primer set was used. TCRdb reanalysed the multiplex PCR reads using MiXCR and keeps one entry per CDR3 protein. The table shows around 610,000 distinct CDR3 sequences, with about 15% occurring only once. J gave up 4 bases and V 7 bases, and 5 bases lay outside the gene matches. Per the germline V gene, CDR1 is MNHNS and CDR2 is SASEGT. CDR3 length: 14 residues. This clonotype was seen many times.

Sequenced sample: blood. The rearrangement joins TRBV6-1 to TRBJ2-7; 12 nucleotides line up with TRBD2. The clonotype comes from a woman aged 40-49 years with Graves' ophthalmopathy. The CDR3 loop reads CASNPSGRDYEQYF. The DNA for the CDR3 is TGTGCCAGCAATCCTAGCGGGAGGGATTACGAGCAGTACTTC.